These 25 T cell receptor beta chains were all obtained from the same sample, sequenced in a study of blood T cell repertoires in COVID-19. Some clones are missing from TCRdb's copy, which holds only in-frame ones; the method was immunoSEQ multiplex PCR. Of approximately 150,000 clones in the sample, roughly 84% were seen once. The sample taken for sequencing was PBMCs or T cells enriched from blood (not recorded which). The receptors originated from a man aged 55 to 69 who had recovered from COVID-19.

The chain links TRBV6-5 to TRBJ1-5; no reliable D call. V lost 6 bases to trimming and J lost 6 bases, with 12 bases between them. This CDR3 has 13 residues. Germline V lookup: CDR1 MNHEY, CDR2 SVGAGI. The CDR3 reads CASSHPRIQPQHF. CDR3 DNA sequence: TGTGCCAGCAGCCACCCCAGGATTCAGCCCCAGCATTTT.

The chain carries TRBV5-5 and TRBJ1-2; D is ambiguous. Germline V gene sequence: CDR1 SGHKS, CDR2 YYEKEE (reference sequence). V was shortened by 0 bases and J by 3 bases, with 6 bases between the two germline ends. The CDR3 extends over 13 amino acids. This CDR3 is CASSLEPDYGYTF. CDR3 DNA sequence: TGTGCCAGCAGCTTGGAACCAGACTATGGCTACACCTTC.

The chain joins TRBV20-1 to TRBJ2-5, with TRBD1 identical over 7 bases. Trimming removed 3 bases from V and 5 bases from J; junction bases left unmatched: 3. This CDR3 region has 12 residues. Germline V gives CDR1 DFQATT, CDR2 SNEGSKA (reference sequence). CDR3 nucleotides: TGCAGTGCTAGTCCGACAGGGGAGACCCAGTACTTC. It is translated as CSASPTGETQYF.

The CDR3 loop is CASSFAAGNNSPLHF. In nucleotides, the CDR3 is TGTGCCAGCAGTTTTGCCGCGGGGAACAATTCACCCCTCCACTTT. The rearrangement links TRBV28 to TRBJ1-6; D gene unclear. Germline V gives CDR1 MDHEN, CDR2 SYDVKM. The CDR3 runs 15 residues. The ends were cut back, 3 bases at V and 7 bases at J, with 13 bases in the middle.

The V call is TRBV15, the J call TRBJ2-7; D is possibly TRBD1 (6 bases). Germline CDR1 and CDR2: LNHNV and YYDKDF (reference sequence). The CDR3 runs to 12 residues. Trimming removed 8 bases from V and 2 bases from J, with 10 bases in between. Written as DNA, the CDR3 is TGTGCCACCTTACAGGGTACCTACGAGCAGTACTTC. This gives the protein CATLQGTYEQYF. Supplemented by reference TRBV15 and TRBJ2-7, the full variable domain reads DAMVIQNPRYQVTQFGKPVTLSCSQTLNHNVMYWYQQKSSQAPKLLFHYYDKDFNNEADTPDNFQSRRPNTSFCFLDIRSPGLGDTAMYLCATLQGTYEQYFGPGTRLTVT.

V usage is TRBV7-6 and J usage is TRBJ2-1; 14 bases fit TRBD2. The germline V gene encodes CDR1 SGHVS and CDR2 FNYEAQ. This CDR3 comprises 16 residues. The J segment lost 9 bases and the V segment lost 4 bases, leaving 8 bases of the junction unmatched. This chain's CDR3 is CASSSGLAGDVTEQFF. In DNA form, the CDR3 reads TGTGCCAGCAGCTCGGGACTAGCGGGAGATGTAACTGAGCAGTTCTTC. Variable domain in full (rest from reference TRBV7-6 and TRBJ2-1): GAGVSQSPRYKVTKRGQDVALRCDPISGHVSLYWYRQALGQGPEFLTYFNYEAQQDKSGLPNDRFSAERPEGSISTLTIQRTEQRDSAMYRCASSSGLAGDVTEQFFGPGTRLTVL.

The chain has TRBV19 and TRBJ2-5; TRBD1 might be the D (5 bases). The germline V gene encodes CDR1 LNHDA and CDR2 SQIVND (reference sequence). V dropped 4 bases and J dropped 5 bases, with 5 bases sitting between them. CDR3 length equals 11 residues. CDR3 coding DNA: TGTGCCAGTAGTAAGGGGGAGACCCAGTACTTC. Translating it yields CASSKGETQYF.

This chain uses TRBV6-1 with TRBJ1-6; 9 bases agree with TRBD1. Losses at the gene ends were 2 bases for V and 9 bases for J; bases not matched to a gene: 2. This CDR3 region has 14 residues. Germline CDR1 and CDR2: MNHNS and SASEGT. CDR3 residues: CASSEWDRVSPLHF. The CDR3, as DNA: TGTGCCAGCAGTGAATGGGACAGGGTTTCACCCCTCCACTTT.

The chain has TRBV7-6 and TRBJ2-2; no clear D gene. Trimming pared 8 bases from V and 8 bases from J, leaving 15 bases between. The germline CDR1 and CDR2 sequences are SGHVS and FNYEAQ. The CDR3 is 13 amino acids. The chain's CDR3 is CASASFADGELFF. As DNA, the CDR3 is TGTGCCAGCGCTTCTTTTGCGGATGGGGAGCTGTTTTTT.

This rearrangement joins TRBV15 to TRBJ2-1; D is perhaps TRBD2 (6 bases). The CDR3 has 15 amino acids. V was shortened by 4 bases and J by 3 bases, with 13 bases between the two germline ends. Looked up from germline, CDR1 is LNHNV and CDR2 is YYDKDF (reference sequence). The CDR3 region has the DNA TGTGCCACCAGCAATAAGTTGGGGGGCTACAATGAGCAGTTCTTC. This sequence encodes CATSNKLGGYNEQFF.

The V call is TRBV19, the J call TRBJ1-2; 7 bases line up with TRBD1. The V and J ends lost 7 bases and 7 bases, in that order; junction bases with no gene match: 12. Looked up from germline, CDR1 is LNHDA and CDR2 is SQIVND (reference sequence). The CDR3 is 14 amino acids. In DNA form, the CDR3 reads TGTGCCAGTACCTTCCCCGGGACAGAAAGTGGCTACACCTTC. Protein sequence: CASTFPGTESGYTF.

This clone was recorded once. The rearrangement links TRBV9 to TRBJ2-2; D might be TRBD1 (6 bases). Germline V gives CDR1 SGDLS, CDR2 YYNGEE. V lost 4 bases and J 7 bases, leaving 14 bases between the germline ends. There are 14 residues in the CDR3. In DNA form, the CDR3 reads TGTGCCAGCAGCAATGGACAGAGGGGCGGGGAGCTGTTTTTT. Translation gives CASSNGQRGGELFF.

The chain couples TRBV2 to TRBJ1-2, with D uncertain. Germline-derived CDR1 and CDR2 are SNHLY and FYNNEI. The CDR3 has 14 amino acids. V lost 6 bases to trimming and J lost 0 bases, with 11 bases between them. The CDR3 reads CASREGKANYGYTF. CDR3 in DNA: TGTGCCAGCAGGGAGGGAAAAGCTAACTATGGCTACACCTTC.

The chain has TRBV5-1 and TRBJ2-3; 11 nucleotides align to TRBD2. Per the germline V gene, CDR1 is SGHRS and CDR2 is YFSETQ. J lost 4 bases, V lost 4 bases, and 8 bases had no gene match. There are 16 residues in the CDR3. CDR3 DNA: TGCGCCAGCAGCACCGTGACTAGCGGGGCCGCAGATACGCAGTATTTT. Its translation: CASSTVTSGAADTQYF.

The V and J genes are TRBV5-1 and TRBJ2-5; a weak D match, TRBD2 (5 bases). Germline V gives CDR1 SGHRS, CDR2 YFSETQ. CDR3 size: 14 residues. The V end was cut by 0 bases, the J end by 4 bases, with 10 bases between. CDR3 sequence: CASSLEVAGETQYF. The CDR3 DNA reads TGCGCCAGCAGCTTGGAGGTGGCGGGAGAGACCCAGTACTTC. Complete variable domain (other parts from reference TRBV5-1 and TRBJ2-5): KAGVTQTPRYLIKTRGQQVTLSCSPISGHRSVSWYQQTPGQGLQFLFEYFSETQRNKGNFPGRFSGRQFSNSRSEMNVSTLELGDSALYLCASSLEVAGETQYFGPGTRLLVL.

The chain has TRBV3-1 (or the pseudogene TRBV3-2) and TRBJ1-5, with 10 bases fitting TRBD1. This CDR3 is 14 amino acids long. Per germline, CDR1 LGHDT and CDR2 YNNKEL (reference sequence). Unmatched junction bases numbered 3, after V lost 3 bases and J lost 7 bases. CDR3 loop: CASSQTGGDQPQHF. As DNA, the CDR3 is TGTGCCAGCAGCCAGACAGGGGGCGACCAGCCCCAGCATTTT.

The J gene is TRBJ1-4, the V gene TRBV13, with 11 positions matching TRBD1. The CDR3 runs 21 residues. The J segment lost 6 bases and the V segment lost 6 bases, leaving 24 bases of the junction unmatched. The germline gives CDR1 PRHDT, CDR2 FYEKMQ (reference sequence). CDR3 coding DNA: TGTGCCAGCAGGTGGAAGGGACAGGGGGTTTGGGACACCTTGGGCCATGAAAAACTGTTTTTT. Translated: CASRWKGQGVWDTLGHEKLFF.

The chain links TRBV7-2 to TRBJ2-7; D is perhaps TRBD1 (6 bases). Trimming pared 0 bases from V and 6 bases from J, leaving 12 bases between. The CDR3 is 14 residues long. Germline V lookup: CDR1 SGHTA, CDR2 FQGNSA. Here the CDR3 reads CASSLALRGSEQYF. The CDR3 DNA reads TGTGCCAGCAGCTTAGCGCTCAGGGGTAGCGAGCAGTACTTC.

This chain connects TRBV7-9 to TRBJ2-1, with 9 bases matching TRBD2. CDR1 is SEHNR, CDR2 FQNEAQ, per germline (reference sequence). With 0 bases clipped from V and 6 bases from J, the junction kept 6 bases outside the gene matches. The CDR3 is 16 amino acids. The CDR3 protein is CASSLAGIAGANEQFF. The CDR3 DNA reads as TGTGCCAGCAGCTTAGCGGGAATAGCGGGAGCCAATGAGCAGTTCTTC.

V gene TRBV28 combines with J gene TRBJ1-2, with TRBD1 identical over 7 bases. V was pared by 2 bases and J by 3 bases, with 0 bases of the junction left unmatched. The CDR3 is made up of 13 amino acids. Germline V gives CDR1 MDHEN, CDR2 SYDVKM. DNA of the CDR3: TGTGCCAGCAGTTTACAGGGGGACTATGGCTACACCTTC. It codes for CASSLQGDYGYTF.

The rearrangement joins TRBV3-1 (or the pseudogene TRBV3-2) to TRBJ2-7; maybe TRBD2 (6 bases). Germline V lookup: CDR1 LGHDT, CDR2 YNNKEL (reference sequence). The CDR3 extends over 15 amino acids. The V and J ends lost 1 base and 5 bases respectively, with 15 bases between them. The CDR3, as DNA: TGTGCCAGCAGCCAAGGCGCGGGGCCGGGGAACGAGCAGTACTTC. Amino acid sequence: CASSQGAGPGNEQYF.

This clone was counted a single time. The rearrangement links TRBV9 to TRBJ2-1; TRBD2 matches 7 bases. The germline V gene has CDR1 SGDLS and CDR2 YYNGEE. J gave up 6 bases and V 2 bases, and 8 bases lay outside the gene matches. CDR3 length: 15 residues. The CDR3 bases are TGTGCCAGCAGCGTGGTGGCTAGCGGTAGCAATGAGCAGTTCTTC. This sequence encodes CASSVVASGSNEQFF.

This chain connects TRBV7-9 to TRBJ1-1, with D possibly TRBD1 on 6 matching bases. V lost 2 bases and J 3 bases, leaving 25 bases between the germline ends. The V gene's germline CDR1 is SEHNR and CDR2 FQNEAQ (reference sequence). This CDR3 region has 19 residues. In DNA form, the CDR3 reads TGTGCCAGCAGCTTAAACCCTGCGGGGGATGGGGGCCGATACACTGAAGCTTTCTTT. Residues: CASSLNPAGDGGRYTEAFF.

The chain's CDR3 is CASSLADRGGQPQHF. The CDR3, as DNA: TGTGCCAGCAGCTTAGCCGACAGGGGCGGTCAGCCCCAGCATTTT. The chain combines TRBV7-9 with TRBJ1-5, with 8 bases aligning to TRBD1. Trimming at V came to 0 bases and at J to 6 bases, leaving 4 bases not matched to a gene. The CDR3 loop spans 15 amino acids. Germline CDR1 is SEHNR and CDR2 is FQNEAQ (reference sequence).

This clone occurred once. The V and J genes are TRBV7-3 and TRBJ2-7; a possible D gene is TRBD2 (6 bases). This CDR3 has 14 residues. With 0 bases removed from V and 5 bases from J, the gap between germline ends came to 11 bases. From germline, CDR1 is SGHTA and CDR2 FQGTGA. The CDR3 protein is CASSLTGGNDEQYF. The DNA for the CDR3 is TGTGCCAGCAGCTTAACGGGCGGGAATGACGAGCAGTACTTC.